One and the same sample provided the 24 T cell receptor beta chains below, sequenced in a study of spatial heterogeneity in lung cancer. MiXCR, applied by TCRdb to the 5' RACE reads, yields one record per CDR3 protein. The data hold under 40,000 distinct CDR3 sequences, with approximately 5.2% observed a single time. This sample's time point: sample taken at primary tumor resection. The sequenced sample was PBMCs, obtained at surgery. The origin of the receptors is a female donor with early-stage non-small cell lung cancer.

This clonotype was seen ten or more times. The chain is built from TRBV6-2 or TRBV6-3 and TRBJ1-3, with D possibly TRBD1 on 6 matching bases. Looked up from germline, CDR1 is MNHEY and CDR2 is SVGEGT. Trimming cost V 6 bases and J 4 bases, with 13 bases left between them. The CDR3 has 14 amino acids. For the CDR3, the DNA is TGTGCCAGCAGGACAGGCGGCCGAGGAAACACCATATATTTT. Its translation is CASRTGGRGNTIYF.

This clonotype was recorded at least ten times. CDR3 in DNA: TGTGCCAGCAGCTTCAGGGTTTACACCGGGGAGCTGTTTTTT. This sequence encodes CASSFRVYTGELFF. The chain uses TRBV5-5 and TRBJ2-2; a weak D match, TRBD1 (5 bases). V dropped 2 bases and J dropped 3 bases, with 8 bases sitting between them. This CDR3 has 14 residues. Germline CDR1 is SGHKS and CDR2 is YYEKEE (reference sequence).

The chain joins TRBV4-1 to TRBJ2-7, with 8 bases matching TRBD1. CDR1 is MGHRA and CDR2 is YSYEKL in the germline V gene. V lost 1 base to trimming and J lost 2 bases; unmatched junction nucleotides: 4. The length of the CDR3 is 15 residues. The CDR3 sequence: CASSQGPTGAYEQYF. CDR3 nucleotides: TGCGCCAGCAGCCAAGGGCCGACAGGGGCCTACGAGCAGTACTTC.

This clonotype is medium-sized by share. The J gene is TRBJ1-1, the V gene TRBV7-8; unclear D gene. Trimming took off 0 bases at V and 0 bases at J, with 5 bases between the two ends. The CDR3 spans 14 residues. The germline V gene has CDR1 SGHVS and CDR2 FQNEAQ. The CDR3, as DNA: TGTGCCAGCAGCTTAGCCCGAGTGAACACTGAAGCTTTCTTT. It codes for CASSLARVNTEAFF.

This clonotype was found many times. The chain joins TRBV6-6 to TRBJ2-2; tentative D call: TRBD2 (5 bases). This CDR3 contains 20 residues. Trimming took off 2 bases at V and 4 bases at J, with 26 bases between the two ends. Per the germline V gene, CDR1 is MNHNY and CDR2 is SVGAGI (reference sequence). The CDR3 DNA follows: TGTGCCAGCAGTTACCTTATGCCGAATAGAGGGCTAGGACTCACCGGGGAGCTGTTTTTT. Translation gives CASSYLMPNRGLGLTGELFF.

The V call is TRBV5-1, the J call TRBJ1-2, with D tentatively TRBD1 (5 bases). V lost 4 bases, J lost 4 bases, and 17 bases lay in between. The CDR3 consists of 15 residues. Germline V gene sequence: CDR1 SGHRS, CDR2 YFSETQ. CDR3 residues: CASSPGGPASYGYTF. The CDR3 bases are TGCGCCAGCAGCCCGGGGGGACCCGCGAGCTATGGCTACACCTTC.

On this clonotype: A single base separates this from a much larger clone, so it may be a read error. The V gene is TRBV5-6, the J gene TRBJ2-1; D call uncertain. Trimming took off 1 base at V and 6 bases at J, with 8 bases between the two ends. This CDR3 is 13 amino acids long. Germline CDR1 reads SGHDT; CDR2 reads YYEEEE. The CDR3 sequence is CASSLLAFNEQFF. DNA of the CDR3: TGTGCCAGCAGCTTGTTAGCTTTCAATGAGCAGTTCTTC.

This clonotype appeared many times. The V call is TRBV7-2, the J call TRBJ1-1; D possibly corresponds to TRBD1 (5 bases). V was trimmed by 1 base and J by 4 bases, leaving 10 bases between them. CDR3 length: 14 residues. Germline V gene lookup returns CDR1 SGHTA and CDR2 FQGNSA. CDR3 nucleotides: TGTGCCAGCAGCTTAGAGTTGGGGGGCACTGAAGCTTTCTTT. Its translation is CASSLELGGTEAFF.

This clonotype appeared many times. This chain connects TRBV7-2 to TRBJ1-1; D gene unclear. Germline lookup yields CDR1 SGHTA and CDR2 FQGNSA. This CDR3 spans 13 amino acids. Trimming cost V 1 base and J 4 bases, with 7 bases left between them. The CDR3 sequence is CASSLGGSTEAFF. The CDR3 DNA reads as TGTGCCAGCAGCTTAGGTGGCAGCACTGAAGCTTTCTTT.

The gene calls are TRBV12-3 or TRBV12-4 and TRBJ1-2, with D unresolved. Trimming shortened V by 3 bases and J by 7 bases, and 6 bases separated the two germline ends. The CDR3 consists of 11 residues. This chain's CDR3 is CASSFNSGYTF. The CDR3 DNA sequence: TGTGCCAGCAGTTTTAATAGTGGCTACACCTTC.

Ten or more counts support this clonotype. This sequence joins TRBV12-3 or TRBV12-4 and TRBJ1-2; the D gene is possibly TRBD1 (5 bases). This CDR3 contains 15 residues. V shed 6 bases and J shed 6 bases, with 20 bases lying between them. Here the CDR3 reads CASRTGGAMADGYTF. CDR3 bases: TGTGCCAGCAGGACGGGAGGGGCGATGGCGGATGGCTACACCTTC.

This clonotype has ten or more counts. V gene TRBV27 combines with J gene TRBJ2-6, with D possibly TRBD1 on 6 matching bases. The ends were cut back, 5 bases at V and 14 bases at J, with 28 bases in the middle. CDR3 length: 17 residues. Germline V gene sequence: CDR1 MNHEY, CDR2 SMNVEV (reference sequence). The CDR3 region is CASSARQDYNPPSFLTF. CDR3 in DNA: TGTGCCAGCAGTGCCAGACAGGATTATAATCCTCCCAGTTTCCTGACTTTC.

This clonotype was observed at least ten times. The gene calls are TRBV20-1 and TRBJ1-5; D gene uncertain. CDR1 and CDR2 (germline): DFQATT, SNEGSKA (reference sequence). The CDR3 extends over 13 amino acids. V lost 0 bases and J lost 5, with 8 bases in between. CDR3 sequence reads: CSARDWIDQPQHF. In nucleotides, the CDR3 is TGCAGTGCTAGAGATTGGATTGATCAGCCCCAGCATTTT.

In its sample, this clonotype was seen many times. The chain has TRBV21-1 and TRBJ1-5; the D call of TRBD1 is as the table states it, not checked on the DNA. TRBV21-1 represents a pseudogene. CDR3 size: 15 residues. This chain's CDR3 is CASSPPDRVNQPQHF. CDR3 coding DNA: TGTGCCAGCAGCCCCCCCGACAGGGTAAATCAGCCCCAGCATTTT.

In its sample, this clonotype was seen a few times. V usage is TRBV20-1 and J usage is TRBJ2-1, with 12 bases fitting TRBD1. The CDR3 has 15 amino acids. J lost 7 bases, V lost 4 bases, and 8 bases had no gene match. Germline V gene lookup returns CDR1 DFQATT and CDR2 SNEGSKA (reference sequence). The CDR3 nucleotides are TGCAGTGCTATTTCCCGGGACAGGGGGCCGAATGAGCAGTTCTTC. It is translated as CSAISRDRGPNEQFF.

This chain connects TRBV11-2 to TRBJ1-6; D call uncertain. V lost 10 bases, J lost 2 bases, and 12 bases lay in between. CDR3 length: 14 residues. Germline assignment: CDR1 SGHAT and CDR2 FQNNGV. In DNA form, the CDR3 reads TGTGCCACCTCGTTAAGGCCCTATAATTCACCCCTCCACTTT. It translates to CATSLRPYNSPLHF.

At least ten counts were recorded for this clonotype. The chain links TRBV19 to TRBJ2-7; 12 nucleotides agree with TRBD1. The CDR3 contains 14 residues. Germline CDR1 and CDR2: LNHDA and SQIVND (reference sequence). Trimming cost V 11 bases and J 7 bases; bases outside gene matches: 12. The CDR3 sequence: CASKAGQGAGEQYF. CDR3 in DNA: TGTGCCTCAAAGGCGGGACAGGGGGCGGGTGAGCAGTACTTC.

This clonotype has a handful of counts. V is TRBV7-9 and J is TRBJ1-2; no definite D call. The germline gives CDR1 SEHNR, CDR2 FQNEAQ (reference sequence). The V end lost 5 bases, the J end lost 2 bases, and 6 bases lay between the germline ends. The CDR3 loop spans 12 amino acids. CDR3 nucleotides: TGTGCCAGCAGCCCTCTAAACTATGGCTACACCTTC. This encodes CASSPLNYGYTF.

This clonotype was seen repeatedly, ten times or more. V gene TRBV29-1 combines with J gene TRBJ2-2; D ambiguous. CDR1 and CDR2 from the germline V gene are SQVTM and ANQGSEA. This CDR3 comprises 14 residues. With 3 bases removed from V and 1 base from J, the gap between germline ends came to 9 bases. This CDR3 reads CSVEYGVNTGELFF. In DNA form, the CDR3 reads TGCAGCGTTGAGTATGGAGTGAACACCGGGGAGCTGTTTTTT.

The chain links TRBV30 to TRBJ2-7; no clear D. The germline CDR1 and CDR2 sequences are GTSNPN and SVGIG (reference sequence). The CDR3 runs 12 residues. Trimming pared 7 bases from V and 7 bases from J, leaving 17 bases between. CDR3 in amino acids: CAYSRGTLEQYF. CDR3 bases: TGTGCCTACTCGAGAGGTACGTTGGAGCAGTACTTC.

The chain links TRBV6-1 to TRBJ2-5; 11 positions match TRBD1. Germline CDR1 reads MNHNS; CDR2 reads SASEGT. The CDR3 has 15 residues. V was pared by 5 bases and J by 4 bases, with 6 bases of the junction left unmatched. The CDR3 reads CASSLGQGAPETQYF. CDR3 bases: TGTGCCAGCAGTTTAGGACAGGGGGCCCCAGAGACCCAGTACTTC.

This clonotype was counted ten times or more. The chain has TRBV4-2 and TRBJ2-7, with D possibly TRBD2 on 6 matching bases. The CDR3 has 18 amino acids. With 0 bases removed from V and 2 bases from J, the gap between germline ends came to 20 bases. The germline V gene encodes CDR1 LGHNA and CDR2 YNFKEQ. CDR3 bases: TGTGCCAGCAGCCAAGAACGCAATCTAGGAGGAGGGGCCTACGAGCAGTACTTC. Amino acids: CASSQERNLGGGAYEQYF.

At least ten counts were recorded for this clonotype. The chain couples TRBV5-1 to TRBJ2-1; possible D gene TRBD1, 6 bases. Deletions cut 0 bases from V and 6 bases from J, with 16 bases between. The germline V gene encodes CDR1 SGHRS and CDR2 YFSETQ. The CDR3 runs to 16 residues. The CDR3 region has the DNA TGCGCCAGCAGCTTGGACGCCGCGACAGGTGGCAATGAGCAGTTCTTC. Its translation is CASSLDAATGGNEQFF. The complete variable domain, with remaining parts taken from reference TRBV5-1 and TRBJ2-1, reads KAGVTQTPRYLIKTRGQQVTLSCSPISGHRSVSWYQQTPGQGLQFLFEYFSETQRNKGNFPGRFSGRQFSNSRSEMNVSTLELGDSALYLCASSLDAATGGNEQFFGPGTRLTVL.

J is TRBJ2-2 and V is TRBV14; a weak D match, TRBD1 (5 bases). The CDR3 runs to 17 residues. Germline V gene data show CDR1 as SGHDN and CDR2 as FVKESK. V lost 0 bases and J 5 bases, leaving 16 bases between the germline ends. The CDR3 region is CASSQDSGRALTGELFF. The CDR3 DNA is TGTGCCAGCAGCCAAGATTCGGGCAGGGCCCTGACCGGGGAGCTGTTTTTT.